The 29 T cell receptor beta chains given below trace back to one sample, sequenced in a study of long-term antiretroviral therapy in people with HIV. The immunoSEQ assay was v3.0, run at survey level. The method was immunoSEQ multiplex PCR; TCRdb's version includes in-frame clones alone and lacks a portion of them. This table holds about 32,000 clones, almost 85% found once. Material: unsorted PBMCs, obtained approximately 3.5 years after starting antiretroviral therapy. These receptors came from a man younger than 35 with HIV.

This clone was seen only a few times. The rearrangement joins TRBV6-5 to TRBJ2-7; 7 bases are a match to TRBD2. Germline V lookup: CDR1 MNHEY, CDR2 SVGAGI. The CDR3 is made up of 16 amino acids. V trimming: 0 bases; J trimming: 3 bases; junction bases outside the gene matches: 8. The DNA of the CDR3 is TGTGCCAGCAGTTACTCAGCCGGGACTACTAACTACGAGCAGTACTTC. Translating gives CASSYSAGTTNYEQYF.

This sequence joins TRBV5-1 and TRBJ2-7; no reliable D call. This CDR3 contains 14 residues. V was cut by 0 bases and J by 0 bases, with 7 bases left in between. The V gene's germline CDR1 is SGHRS and CDR2 YFSETQ. As DNA, the CDR3 is TGCGCCAGCAGCTTGGACGAGATCTCCTACGAGCAGTACTTC. Translated: CASSLDEISYEQYF.

This chain uses TRBV2 with TRBJ1-1, with D unclear. This CDR3 is 13 amino acids long. Per the germline V gene, CDR1 is SNHLY and CDR2 is FYNNEI. The V end was cut by 0 bases, the J end by 0 bases, with 2 bases between. CDR3 sequence (DNA): TGTGCCAGCAGTGAAGCGGTGAACACTGAAGCTTTCTTT. Protein: CASSEAVNTEAFF.

This sequence joins TRBV7-2 and TRBJ2-5; possible D gene TRBD2, 6 bases. The CDR3 loop spans 14 amino acids. CDR1 SGHTA and CDR2 FQGNSA come from the germline V gene. With 0 bases removed from V and 1 base from J, the gap between germline ends came to 6 bases. The CDR3 coding sequence is TGTGCCAGCAGCTTAGCTAGCGGCCAAGAGACCCAGTACTTC. Its protein product is CASSLASGQETQYF.

The V gene is TRBV5-1, the J gene TRBJ2-1; D not certain. CDR1 SGHRS and CDR2 YFSETQ come from the germline V gene. The CDR3 is 15 amino acids. Between the trimmed V and J ends, which lost 2 bases and 4 bases, there was a span of 13 bases. CDR3 DNA: TGCGCCAGCAGCTTAGGGTACTCCCTTTACAATGAGCAGTTCTTC. Protein sequence: CASSLGYSLYNEQFF.

The chain recombines TRBV7-9 with TRBJ1-5, with 7 bases fitting TRBD1. The CDR3 totals 14 residues. From germline, CDR1 is SEHNR and CDR2 FQNEAQ (reference sequence). Unmatched junction bases numbered 2, after V lost 0 bases and J lost 6 bases. The CDR3 spells CASSLAGGGQPQHF. For the CDR3, the DNA is TGTGCCAGCAGCTTAGCAGGGGGCGGTCAGCCCCAGCATTTT.

The V and J genes are TRBV6-5 and TRBJ2-2, with TRBD1 as a possible D gene (6 bases). The CDR3 runs 16 residues. Between the trimmed V and J ends, which lost 4 bases and 4 bases, there was a span of 16 bases. The germline V gene has CDR1 MNHEY and CDR2 SVGAGI. The DNA for the CDR3 is TGTGCCAGCAGTTCCGCAGGGGAAGGAGGCACCGGGGAGCTGTTTTTT. Its translation: CASSSAGEGGTGELFF.

The rearrangement joins TRBV15 to TRBJ1-1; D unclear. The CDR3 is 13 amino acids. In germline, CDR1 is LNHNV, CDR2 YYDKDF (reference sequence). Deletions cut 0 bases from V and 2 bases from J, with 4 bases between. CDR3: CATSRDLNTEAFF. The CDR3, as DNA: TGTGCCACCAGCAGAGACCTTAACACTGAAGCTTTCTTT. Filled out from reference TRBV15 and TRBJ1-1, the complete variable domain reads DAMVIQNPRYQVTQFGKPVTLSCSQTLNHNVMYWYQQKSSQAPKLLFHYYDKDFNNEADTPDNFQSRRPNTSFCFLDIRSPGLGDTAMYLCATSRDLNTEAFFGQGTRLTVV.

The chain couples TRBV6-5 to TRBJ1-1, with D tentatively TRBD1 (5 bases). This CDR3 is built from 14 residues. Germline values: CDR1 MNHEY, CDR2 SVGAGI. V lost 2 bases, J lost 7 bases, and 14 bases lay in between. The CDR3 coding sequence is TGTGCCAGCAGTTACCAGGGCCGAACAAATGAAGCTTTCTTT. Translating gives CASSYQGRTNEAFF.

The chain is built from TRBV5-4 and TRBJ1-2; 9 bases agree with TRBD1. The length of the CDR3 is 17 residues. Trimming cost V 2 bases and J 4 bases; bases outside gene matches: 12. Germline V lookup: CDR1 SGHNT, CDR2 YYREEE (reference sequence). The CDR3: CASSFPSRDRVVYGYTF. The CDR3 DNA follows: TGTGCCAGCAGCTTCCCGTCCAGGGACAGGGTAGTCTATGGCTACACCTTC. The entire variable domain, with the rest obtained from reference TRBV5-4 and TRBJ1-2, is as follows: ETGVTQSPTHLIKTRGQQVTLRCSSQSGHNTVSWYQQALGQGPQFIFQYYREEENGRGNFPPRFSGLQFPNYSSELNVNALELDDSALYLCASSFPSRDRVVYGYTFGSGTRLTVV.

J is TRBJ2-2 and V is TRBV5-1, with 7 bases that match TRBD1. Germline V gene lookup returns CDR1 SGHRS and CDR2 YFSETQ. The CDR3 length is 16 residues. V was pared by 4 bases and J by 1 base, with 7 bases of the junction left unmatched. Written as DNA, the CDR3 is TGCGCCAGCAGCCCACGGACAGGCGAGAACACCGGGGAGCTGTTTTTT. Translating gives CASSPRTGENTGELFF.

V is TRBV28 and J is TRBJ1-2; D is ambiguous. Germline CDR1 MDHEN, CDR2 SYDVKM. The CDR3 has 13 residues. V lost 5 bases to trimming and J lost 8 bases, with 15 bases between them. Here the CDR3 DNA reads TGTGCCAGCAGTCCGCGTCGGAATGTGGGCTACACCTTC. Translation: CASSPRRNVGYTF.

The rearrangement links TRBV9 to TRBJ1-3; D remains ambiguous. Germline V gene lookup returns CDR1 SGDLS and CDR2 YYNGEE. This CDR3 contains 13 residues. The V and J ends lost 3 bases and 1 base respectively, with 5 bases between them. CDR3 region: CASSGGSGNTIYF. CDR3 nucleotides: TGTGCCAGCAGCGGCGGGTCTGGAAACACCATATATTTT.

The rearrangement uses TRBV7-2 and TRBJ2-5, with TRBD1 matching over 8 bases. V dropped 5 bases and J dropped 5; count of bases not matched to a gene: 7. Germline CDR1 is SGHTA and CDR2 is FQGNSA. The length of the CDR3 is 14 residues. Here the CDR3 reads CASSGTGFRETQYF. The CDR3, as DNA: TGTGCCAGCAGCGGGACAGGTTTTCGGGAGACCCAGTACTTC.

The rearrangement uses TRBV5-1 and TRBJ2-7, with 7 nucleotides matching TRBD1. J lost 0 bases, V lost 2 bases, and 5 bases had no gene match. The CDR3 has 15 amino acids. Germline assignment: CDR1 SGHRS and CDR2 YFSETQ. As DNA, the CDR3 is TGCGCCAGCAGCTTACGGGCAGGGGGCTCCTACGAGCAGTACTTC. This encodes CASSLRAGGSYEQYF.

The V gene is TRBV4-1, the J gene TRBJ2-1; D is perhaps TRBD2 (6 bases). Germline CDR1 is MGHRA and CDR2 is YSYEKL. V shed 3 bases and J shed 10 bases, with 19 bases lying between them. CDR3 size: 15 residues. The CDR3 DNA is TGCGCCAGCAGCCAGAGTTCCGGGACTGTGCGCGAGCAGTTCTTC. Its protein product is CASSQSSGTVREQFF.

V gene TRBV7-3 combines with J gene TRBJ2-7; D is perhaps TRBD1 or TRBD2 (5 bases each). V was pared by 1 base and J by 2 bases, with 12 bases between. CDR3 size: 15 residues. CDR1 and CDR2 (germline): SGHTA, FQGTGA. The chain's CDR3 is CASSLKAGSPYEQYF. CDR3 DNA: TGTGCCAGCAGCTTAAAGGCAGGGAGTCCCTACGAGCAGTACTTC.

The J gene is TRBJ2-7, the V gene TRBV9; 7 bases agree with TRBD1. The CDR3 is 14 residues long. The germline V gene encodes CDR1 SGDLS and CDR2 YYNGEE. The ends lost 4 bases at V and 2 bases at J; junction bases unmatched: 6. CDR3 bases: TGTGCCAGCAGCTTCCGGGACAGTGCCTACGAGCAGTACTTC. Protein: CASSFRDSAYEQYF.

The chain employs TRBV5-1 and TRBJ2-7; D is possibly TRBD1 (7 bases). Germline V gene sequence: CDR1 SGHRS, CDR2 YFSETQ. This CDR3 spans 16 amino acids. Trimming took off 4 bases at V and 0 bases at J, with 17 bases between the two ends. CDR3: CASSPGDSQFSYEQYF. In nucleotides, the CDR3 is TGCGCCAGCAGCCCGGGGGACAGCCAATTCTCCTACGAGCAGTACTTC.

This chain uses TRBV19 with TRBJ2-7, with no clear D. The V and J ends lost 2 bases and 1 base respectively, with 15 bases between them. In germline, CDR1 is LNHDA, CDR2 SQIVND (reference sequence). This CDR3 region has 16 residues. The CDR3 here is CASSIIHSMGSYEQYF. The CDR3 DNA sequence: TGTGCCAGTAGTATAATCCACTCGATGGGGTCCTACGAGCAGTACTTC. Supplemented by reference TRBV19 and TRBJ2-7, the full variable domain reads DGGITQSPKYLFRKEGQNVTLSCEQNLNHDAMYWYRQDPGQGLRLIYYSQIVNDFQKGDIAEGYSVSREKKESFPLTVTSAQKNPTAFYLCASSIIHSMGSYEQYFGPGTRLTVT.

This clone was observed a few times. This chain links TRBV7-3 with TRBJ1-3; the D is unclear. Trimming cost V 4 bases and J 0 bases, with 4 bases left between them. Germline CDR1 is SGHTA and CDR2 is FQGTGA. The CDR3 consists of 13 residues. The CDR3 DNA reads as TGTGCCAGCAGCTCCTCCTCTGGAAACACCATATATTTT. It codes for CASSSSSGNTIYF. The variable domain in full, with the rest retrieved from reference TRBV7-3 and TRBJ1-3, is GAGVSQTPSNKVTEKGKYVELRCDPISGHTALYWYRQSLGQGPEFLIYFQGTGAADDSGLPNDRFFAVRPEGSVSTLKIQRTERGDSAVYLCASSSSSGNTIYFGEGSWLTVV.

The chain recombines TRBV6-5 with TRBJ1-1; D is perhaps TRBD1 (5 bases). The CDR3 runs to 12 residues. From germline, CDR1 is MNHEY and CDR2 SVGAGI. Trimming removed 0 bases from V and 11 bases from J, with 10 bases in between. The CDR3 is CASSYSGVGAFF. The CDR3 region has the DNA TGTGCCAGCAGTTACTCGGGGGTAGGGGCTTTCTTT.

This clone was counted once. The chain couples TRBV7-2 to TRBJ2-3; tentative D call: TRBD2 (7 bases). Germline CDR1 reads SGHTA; CDR2 reads FQGNSA. CDR3 length: 17 amino acids. Between the trimmed V and J ends, which lost 2 bases and 3 bases, there was a span of 18 bases. As DNA, the CDR3 is TGTGCCAGCAGCTTACCCCCTAGGGGGGGCGTAACAGATACGCAGTATTTT. Amino acid sequence: CASSLPPRGGVTDTQYF. Based on the CDR3 plus reference TRBV7-2 and TRBJ2-3, the full variable domain is GAGVSQSPSNKVTEKGKDVELRCDPISGHTALYWYRQSLGQGLEFLIYFQGNSAPDKSGLPSDRFSAERTGGSVSTLTIQRTQQEDSAVYLCASSLPPRGGVTDTQYFGPGTRLTVL.

This chain joins TRBV13 and TRBJ1-1; no firm D call. This CDR3 has 15 residues. Deletions cut 6 bases from V and 0 bases from J, with 14 bases between. Germline V gene sequence: CDR1 PRHDT, CDR2 FYEKMQ (reference sequence). The CDR3 nucleotides are TGTGCCAGCAGTGGACGGATAGGCATGAACACTGAAGCTTTCTTT. Its protein is CASSGRIGMNTEAFF.

The rearrangement uses TRBV28 and TRBJ1-1; D is perhaps TRBD1 (6 bases). The CDR3 is 14 amino acids. Trimming pared 6 bases from V and 4 bases from J, leaving 15 bases between. Germline lookup yields CDR1 MDHEN and CDR2 SYDVKM. The CDR3 region has the DNA TGTGCCAGCAGCCCGGACAGCATGGGCACTGAAGCTTTCTTT. Amino acid sequence: CASSPDSMGTEAFF.

This clone has just a few counts. The V gene is TRBV5-6, the J gene TRBJ1-4; D unresolved. Germline V gene data show CDR1 as SGHDT and CDR2 as YYEEEE. The CDR3 loop spans 12 amino acids. V was trimmed by 2 bases and J by 10 bases, leaving 9 bases between them. This CDR3 reads CASSLTGGKLFF. CDR3 bases: TGTGCCAGCAGCTTAACGGGTGGAAAACTGTTTTTT. Filled out from reference TRBV5-6 and TRBJ1-4, the complete variable domain reads DAGVTQSPTHLIKTRGQQVTLRCSPKSGHDTVSWYQQALGQGPQFIFQYYEEEERQRGNFPDRFSGHQFPNYSSELNVNALLLGDSALYLCASSLTGGKLFFGSGTQLSVL.

The chain links TRBV19 to TRBJ2-1; 7 nucleotides line up with TRBD1. The V gene end was trimmed by 1 base and the J gene end by 10 bases; junction bases not matched to a gene: 7. The CDR3 is made up of 14 amino acids. The germline V gene encodes CDR1 LNHDA and CDR2 SQIVND (reference sequence). The CDR3 nucleotides are TGTGCCAGTAGTATAGTACAGGGGCCTCAAGAGCAGTTCTTC. Translating gives CASSIVQGPQEQFF.

This sequence joins TRBV6-6 and TRBJ1-2; D unresolved. V lost 8 bases and J lost 8, with 18 bases in between. CDR3 length: 13 amino acids. Germline V gene lookup returns CDR1 MNHNY and CDR2 SVGAGI (reference sequence). As DNA, the CDR3 is TGTGCCAGCCTCCCCGGAAGAGGCGACGGCTACACCTTC. As protein: CASLPGRGDGYTF.

CDR3 in amino acids: CASTTTGGMNTEAFF. DNA for the CDR3: TGTGCCAGTACTACAACAGGGGGGATGAACACTGAAGCTTTCTTT. The chain couples TRBV19 to TRBJ1-1; 8 positions match TRBD1. Trimming removed 7 bases from V and 0 bases from J; junction bases left unmatched: 7. Germline-derived CDR1 and CDR2 are LNHDA and SQIVND (reference sequence). CDR3 length equals 15 residues.